In its sample, the clone carrying this T cell receptor beta chain was seen a few times. Its antigen is unidentified. This specimen comes from a study of T-cell reconstitution after alpha-beta-depleted transplantation in children. The study, taken as a whole, reports: From surviving recipient T cells and thymic progenitors came the high day-60 TCRbeta diversity observed in some patients. Reportedly, roughly two months post-transplant, alpha-beta T cells arose from several hundred expanded graft clones. When one year had passed after transplant, most T-cell counts and diversity came from newly produced T cells.

The library targeted TCRbeta and was prepared with unique molecular identifiers. TCRdb called the PCR reads again in MiXCR, with one record for every CDR3 protein. Among about 400,000 distinct CDR3 sequences listed, roughly 16% were seen once. This CDR3 region has 13 residues. Trimming took 2 bases from V and 5 from J, leaving 6 bases between them. Germline CDR1 WNHNN, CDR2 SYGVQD (reference sequence). This sequence originates from a boy in the first two years of life who had a stem cell transplant for Wiskott-Aldrich syndrome, so the T cells may come from the graft donor. Source: PBMCs, mostly from graft donor cells, taken 360 days after TCRalphabeta/CD19-depleted stem cell transplant. The rearrangement joins TRBV10-1 to TRBJ2-2; D gene uncertain. The CDR3 bases are TGCGCCAGCAGTGAGAGGGCAACCGGGGAGCTGTTTTTT. Protein: CASSERATGELFF.